This passage covers 27 T cell receptor beta chains from one sample sequenced in a study of T cells in Graves' hyperthyroidism and ophthalmopathy (dated by TCRdb to between 2018 and 2020). The library was produced with multiplex PCR. The sequencing machine was an Illumina HiSeq 2000. The TCR beta CDR3 regions were amplified from RNA transcripts. The TCR CDR3 was subjected to a first round of RT-PCR using the HTBI primer set and the Qiagen OneStep RT-PCR kit. TCRdb trimmed public reads at Q25 via fastp, called clones via MiXCR and kept in-frame beta chains. CDR3 protein sequences are deduplicated, and each keeps its most common genes and DNA. The sample profile shows fewer than 450,000 distinct CDR3 sequences; about a sixth of them were found once. Jointly, the top ten make up approximately 33% of the sample. Sequencing input: blood. Every receptor here comes from a young woman with Graves' hyperthyroidism that later progressed to Graves' ophthalmopathy.

Many counts were recorded for this clonotype. The chain employs TRBV7-9 and TRBJ1-6; TRBD1 matches at 7 bases. This CDR3 contains 15 residues. Per germline, CDR1 SEHNR and CDR2 FQNEAQ (reference sequence). V lost 5 bases and J lost 8; bases outside the gene matches: 9. The CDR3 loop reads CASSPRDSMDSPLHF. DNA for the CDR3: TGTGCCAGCAGCCCAAGGGACAGCATGGATTCACCCCTCCACTTT.

This clonotype was detected only a few times. This sequence joins TRBV3-1 and TRBJ2-2; maybe TRBD2 (5 bases). The ends were cut back, 3 bases at V and 5 bases at J, with 16 bases in the middle. The CDR3 runs to 16 residues. Germline V gives CDR1 LGHDT, CDR2 YNNKEL (reference sequence). CDR3 in amino acids: CASSHYRPGITGELFF. DNA for the CDR3: TGTGCCAGCAGCCATTATCGTCCGGGGATAACCGGGGAGCTGTTTTTT. Based on the CDR3 plus reference TRBV3-1 and TRBJ2-2, the full variable domain is DTAVSQTPKYLVTQMGNDKSIKCEQNLGHDTMYWYKQDSKKFLKIMFSYNNKELIINETVPNRFSPKSPDKAHLNLHINSLELGDSAVYFCASSHYRPGITGELFFGEGSRLTVL.

J is TRBJ2-2 and V is TRBV4-2, with 9 nucleotides matching TRBD1. The CDR3 is 15 amino acids. CDR1 is LGHNA and CDR2 is YNFKEQ in the germline V gene. The ends lost 3 bases at V and 9 bases at J; junction bases unmatched: 8. The chain's CDR3 is CASSHPGQGIRELFF. The CDR3 region has the DNA TGTGCCAGCAGCCACCCGGGACAGGGAATCCGGGAGCTGTTTTTT.

CDR3 nucleotide sequence: TGTGCCAGCATGACCTGGACAGGGACAAATTCACCCCTCCACTTT. Protein product: CASMTWTGTNSPLHF. The V call is TRBV27, the J call TRBJ1-6; 8 nucleotides align to TRBD1. Germline V CDR1 and CDR2: MNHEY, SMNVEV (reference sequence). The CDR3 covers 15 residues. Trimming took 7 bases from V and 7 from J; bases not matched to a gene: 9.

There are a few counts of this clonotype. The chain has TRBV27 and TRBJ1-5; D possibly corresponds to TRBD1 (6 bases). From germline, CDR1 is MNHEY and CDR2 SMNVEV (reference sequence). V shed 3 bases and J shed 6 bases, with 12 bases lying between them. The CDR3 runs 14 residues. The CDR3 sequence: CASSFGGTGQPQHF. The CDR3 nucleotides are TGTGCCAGCAGTTTTGGGGGCACGGGTCAGCCCCAGCATTTT.

This clonotype showed up many times. The chain links TRBV28 to TRBJ2-1; 9 nucleotides match TRBD1. Germline assignment: CDR1 MDHEN and CDR2 SYDVKM. The V gene end was trimmed by 6 bases and the J gene end by 4 bases; junction bases not matched to a gene: 10. This CDR3 contains 16 residues. Here the CDR3 reads CASRVPRTGVYNEQFF. CDR3 in DNA: TGTGCCAGCAGAGTTCCCCGGACAGGGGTTTACAATGAGCAGTTCTTC.

This clonotype was seen ten or more times. The chain couples TRBV2 to TRBJ2-3; 8 bases are shared with TRBD1. The CDR3 is 15 residues long. The junction had 8 bases not matched to a gene; V was cut back by 4 bases and J by 5 bases. Germline V gene sequence: CDR1 SNHLY, CDR2 FYNNEI. The CDR3, as DNA: TGTGCCAGCAGTGTTTTCGGACAGGGTCGAGATACGCAGTATTTT. This codes for CASSVFGQGRDTQYF.

This clonotype was detected ten times or more. This chain links TRBV5-1 with TRBJ2-6; no clear D gene. Germline CDR1 and CDR2: SGHRS and YFSETQ. The CDR3 sequence is 15 residues long. Trimming cost V 1 base and J 0 bases, with 5 bases left between them. This CDR3 reads CASSLTASGANVLTF. The CDR3 bases are TGCGCCAGCAGCTTGACGGCCTCTGGGGCCAACGTCCTGACTTTC.

This clonotype was found many times. This sequence joins TRBV29-1 and TRBJ2-3; weak D call: TRBD2 (6 bases). The length of the CDR3 is 13 residues. Trimming shortened V by 5 bases and J by 2 bases, and 11 bases separated the two germline ends. Germline assignment: CDR1 SQVTM and CDR2 ANQGSEA. The CDR3 DNA reads TGCAGCGTTAGGCGGGGTAACACAGATACGCAGTATTTT. As protein: CSVRRGNTDTQYF.

The V gene is TRBV19, the J gene TRBJ2-1, with 7 bases that match TRBD2. CDR1 is LNHDA and CDR2 is SQIVND in the germline V gene (reference sequence). Trimming removed 5 bases from V and 3 bases from J; junction bases left unmatched: 4. The CDR3 runs to 14 residues. CDR3 sequence reads: CASSLAVGYNEQFF. CDR3 nucleotide sequence: TGTGCCAGTAGTCTAGCGGTCGGCTACAATGAGCAGTTCTTC.

Many counts were recorded for this clonotype. The chain uses TRBV7-8 and TRBJ2-5, with D uncertain. Germline CDR1 is SGHVS and CDR2 is FQNEAQ. V was pared by 0 bases and J by 4 bases, with 9 bases between. This CDR3 is 14 amino acids long. CDR3 sequence reads: CASSLASWGETQYF. The CDR3, as DNA: TGTGCCAGCAGCTTAGCGTCATGGGGAGAGACCCAGTACTTC.

This clonotype showed up just a few times. The chain carries TRBV5-4 and TRBJ2-7; TRBD1 matches at 8 bases. The CDR3 covers 15 residues. V shed 4 bases and J 2 bases; nucleotides not matched to a gene: 8. Germline CDR1 reads SGHNT; CDR2 reads YYREEE (reference sequence). Here the CDR3 DNA reads TGTGCCAGCAGCATGGGGACAGGTGGGACCTACGAGCAGTACTTC. Protein: CASSMGTGGTYEQYF. Together with reference TRBV5-4 and TRBJ2-7, the CDR3 gives the full variable domain: ETGVTQSPTHLIKTRGQQVTLRCSSQSGHNTVSWYQQALGQGPQFIFQYYREEENGRGNFPPRFSGLQFPNYSSELNVNALELDDSALYLCASSMGTGGTYEQYFGPGTRLTVT.

This clonotype was seen at least ten times. The V gene is TRBV29-1, the J gene TRBJ2-2, with 7 bases lining up with TRBD1. The germline CDR1 and CDR2 sequences are SQVTM and ANQGSEA. The CDR3 has 15 amino acids. V lost 3 bases, J lost 4 bases, and 8 bases stayed unmatched. The CDR3 protein is CSVERGRGGTGELFF. The DNA for the CDR3 is TGCAGCGTTGAGAGGGGGCGAGGGGGCACCGGGGAGCTGTTTTTT.

There are many counts of this clonotype. J is TRBJ1-2 and V is TRBV30; the D gene is possibly TRBD1 (5 bases). V dropped 3 bases and J dropped 6 bases, with 17 bases sitting between them. Germline V lookup: CDR1 GTSNPN, CDR2 SVGIG (reference sequence). This CDR3 comprises 14 residues. The CDR3 DNA is TGTGCCTGGAGAAGGCTTGGCAGGGTTAATGGCTACACCTTC. Amino acids: CAWRRLGRVNGYTF.

The chain combines TRBV24-1 with TRBJ1-2, with a tentative D call TRBD1 (6 bases). V was pared by 4 bases and J by 6 bases, with 8 bases between. Germline CDR1 is KGHDR and CDR2 is SFDVKD. The CDR3 is 12 amino acids. The CDR3 nucleotides are TGTGCCACCAGTGACCACAGGGATGGCTACACCTTC. Its translation is CATSDHRDGYTF.

This clonotype was observed a handful of times. V usage is TRBV7-9 and J usage is TRBJ1-1, with D perhaps TRBD1 (6 bases). The germline CDR1 and CDR2 sequences are SEHNR and FQNEAQ (reference sequence). V dropped 1 base and J dropped 6 bases, with 15 bases sitting between them. This CDR3 contains 15 residues. The chain's CDR3 is CASSLVGQGPAEAFF. The CDR3 DNA reads TGTGCCAGCAGCTTAGTTGGCCAGGGGCCGGCTGAAGCTTTCTTT.

The chain has TRBV5-1 and TRBJ2-6; D gene uncertain. Trimming left V 4 bases short and J 1 base short, with 6 bases between. There are 14 residues in the CDR3. Germline lookup yields CDR1 SGHRS and CDR2 YFSETQ. CDR3 sequence reads: CASSPSSGANVLTF. Written as DNA, the CDR3 is TGCGCCAGCAGCCCATCATCTGGGGCCAACGTCCTGACTTTC.

This clonotype was counted ten times or more. V is TRBV12-3 or TRBV12-4 and J is TRBJ2-1; tentative D call: TRBD1 (5 bases). The CDR3 is made up of 14 amino acids. Trimming took 9 bases from V and 0 from J, leaving 12 bases between them. The CDR3 nucleotides read TGTGCCAGTGAGAGACAGAGCTCCTACAATGAGCAGTTCTTC. It is translated as CASERQSSYNEQFF.

The chain has TRBV9 and TRBJ1-1; the D gene is possibly TRBD1 (5 bases). Germline CDR1 SGDLS, CDR2 YYNGEE. The V gene lost 1 base and the J gene lost 10 bases, with 14 bases spanning the gap. The CDR3 covers 13 residues. Here the CDR3 DNA reads TGTGCCAGCAGCGTAACCCAGGGTGTAGCAGCTTTCTTT. As protein: CASSVTQGVAAFF.

This clonotype was counted only a few times. The J gene is TRBJ2-3, the V gene TRBV5-1, with 11 bases identical to TRBD2. V dropped 4 bases and J dropped 7; count of bases not matched to a gene: 11. Germline V gives CDR1 SGHRS, CDR2 YFSETQ. The CDR3 totals 16 residues. The CDR3 DNA follows: TGCGCCAGCAGCCAAACTAGCGGGGGCGCGTCTCATACGCAGTATTTT. Translating gives CASSQTSGGASHTQYF.

This clonotype came up a few times. The rearrangement uses TRBV29-1 and TRBJ2-3; 12 bases are a match to TRBD2. The germline V gene has CDR1 SQVTM and CDR2 ANQGSEA. The CDR3 has 14 residues. With V trimmed by 6 bases and J by 5 bases, 6 bases remained unmatched. The CDR3 spells CSVATSGGLDTQYF. The DNA of the CDR3 is TGCAGCGTAGCGACTAGCGGGGGTTTAGATACGCAGTATTTT.

The chain has TRBV20-1 and TRBJ2-7, with D possibly being TRBD2 (6 bases). The CDR3 runs 12 residues. V was cut by 5 bases and J by 0 bases, with 8 bases left in between. The germline CDR1 and CDR2 sequences are DFQATT and SNEGSKA (reference sequence). The DNA of the CDR3 is TGCAGTGCTCGACTAGTCTCCTACGAGCAGTACTTC. Encoded protein: CSARLVSYEQYF.

The chain carries TRBV5-1 and TRBJ1-1, with D perhaps matching TRBD1 (5 bases). This CDR3 is built from 13 residues. Germline V gene sequence: CDR1 SGHRS, CDR2 YFSETQ. V shed 0 bases and J shed 8 bases, with 11 bases lying between them. The CDR3 DNA follows: TGCGCCAGCAGCTTGGCAGGGCCGGGGGAAGCTTTCTTT. Its protein product is CASSLAGPGEAFF. Filled out from reference TRBV5-1 and TRBJ1-1, the complete variable domain reads KAGVTQTPRYLIKTRGQQVTLSCSPISGHRSVSWYQQTPGQGLQFLFEYFSETQRNKGNFPGRFSGRQFSNSRSEMNVSTLELGDSALYLCASSLAGPGEAFFGQGTRLTVV.

V gene TRBV5-1 combines with J gene TRBJ2-7; TRBD1 agrees at 7 bases. Germline CDR1 and CDR2: SGHRS and YFSETQ. The CDR3 is 15 residues long. V lost 0 bases and J lost 3; bases outside the gene matches: 6. The CDR3 sequence: CASSLGGTVNYEQYF. As DNA, the CDR3 is TGCGCCAGCAGCTTGGGAGGGACAGTAAACTACGAGCAGTACTTC.

CDR3 nucleotide sequence: TGCGCCAGCAGCCCTGCCGGACTAGCTATTGATGAGCAGTTCTTC. Its protein product is CASSPAGLAIDEQFF. The chain recombines TRBV5-1 with TRBJ2-1; TRBD2 matches at 8 bases. Germline V gives CDR1 SGHRS, CDR2 YFSETQ. V was pared by 4 bases and J by 8 bases, with 11 bases of the junction left unmatched. The CDR3 runs 15 residues.

The chain carries TRBV28 and TRBJ2-3; D might be TRBD2 (6 bases). V shed 7 bases and J shed 4 bases, with 24 bases lying between them. The CDR3 loop spans 17 amino acids. Germline assignment: CDR1 MDHEN and CDR2 SYDVKM. The chain's CDR3 is CASNNILAVAVADTQYF. DNA for the CDR3: TGTGCCAGCAATAATATACTAGCAGTTGCTGTCGCAGATACGCAGTATTTT.

This clonotype was seen ten or more times. The chain is built from TRBV20-1 and TRBJ2-5; possibly TRBD2 for D (6 bases). V was shortened by 0 bases and J by 3 bases, with 14 bases between the two germline ends. Germline CDR1 and CDR2: DFQATT and SNEGSKA (reference sequence). The CDR3 has 15 amino acids. This CDR3 reads CSARDHGSIEETQYF. CDR3 bases: TGCAGTGCTAGAGATCACGGGAGTATAGAAGAGACCCAGTACTTC.